Listed here are 29 T cell receptor beta chains from one sample, sequenced in a study of T-cell reconstitution after alpha-beta-depleted transplantation in children. A TCRbeta library incorporating unique molecular identifiers was prepared. TCRdb re-called the PCR reads with MiXCR, one entry per CDR3 protein. The data show approximately 270,000 distinct CDR3 sequences, more than 9% seen once. The source was PBMCs from the stem cell graft donor, collected from the stem cell graft. These receptors all stem from a human donor who donated a stem cell graft to a child with SCID.

This clonotype was observed at least ten times. The rearrangement links TRBV5-6 to TRBJ2-7; D not certain. Trimming removed 3 bases from V and 6 bases from J, with 7 bases in between. The CDR3 sequence is 11 residues long. Per germline, CDR1 SGHDT and CDR2 YYEEEE. CDR3 sequence (DNA): TGTGCCAGCAGCTCCGGGTTCGAGCAGTACTTC. Translated: CASSSGFEQYF. Supplemented by reference TRBV5-6 and TRBJ2-7, the full variable domain reads DAGVTQSPTHLIKTRGQQVTLRCSPKSGHDTVSWYQQALGQGPQFIFQYYEEEERQRGNFPDRFSGHQFPNYSSELNVNALLLGDSALYLCASSSGFEQYFGPGTRLTVT.

This chain joins TRBV12-3 or TRBV12-4 and TRBJ2-3; possibly TRBD1 for D (6 bases). This CDR3 has 13 amino acids. V lost 9 bases to trimming and J lost 3 bases, with 13 bases between them. For the CDR3, the DNA is TGTGCCAGTAACAGGGTGTCGACAGATACGCAGTATTTT. This encodes CASNRVSTDTQYF.

The table lists this clonotype with many counts. This chain links TRBV10-3 with TRBJ1-3, with a tentative D call TRBD1 (6 bases). Germline values: CDR1 ENHRY, CDR2 SYGVKD. V lost 5 bases to trimming and J lost 8 bases, with 19 bases between them. There are 15 residues in the CDR3. CDR3 sequence (DNA): TGTGCCATCAGTACGGGACGAACGGAGGGGGACACCATATATTTT. Its protein product is CAISTGRTEGDTIYF.

J is TRBJ2-7 and V is TRBV5-1; unclear D gene. The V gene lost 0 bases and the J gene lost 6 bases, with 10 bases spanning the gap. The germline V gene encodes CDR1 SGHRS and CDR2 YFSETQ. This CDR3 region has 13 residues. The CDR3: CASSLGQPTEQYF. CDR3 nucleotides: TGCGCCAGCAGCTTGGGTCAGCCTACCGAGCAGTACTTC.

The CDR3 DNA reads TGCGCCAGCAGCATCCACAGGGGTCCCCCATCGGGTGGGGCCAACGTCCTGACTTTC. Encoded protein: CASSIHRGPPSGGANVLTF. J is TRBJ2-6 and V is TRBV5-1, with 7 bases identical to TRBD1. The CDR3 has 19 residues. V gave up 4 bases and J gave up 3 bases; unmatched junction bases: 16. CDR1 is SGHRS and CDR2 is YFSETQ in the germline V gene.

The V call is TRBV12-3 or TRBV12-4, the J call TRBJ2-7; D is possibly TRBD1 or TRBD2 (6 bases each). The CDR3 loop spans 15 amino acids. V dropped 0 bases and J dropped 4 bases, with 13 bases sitting between them. Here the CDR3 reads CASSLAGGREYEQYF. CDR3 DNA sequence: TGTGCCAGCAGTTTAGCGGGGGGCAGAGAATACGAGCAGTACTTC.

V gene TRBV12-5 combines with J gene TRBJ2-5; D call uncertain. Germline CDR1 LGHNT, CDR2 FRNRAP. The CDR3 length is 12 residues. Trimming shortened V by 2 bases and J by 9 bases, and 10 bases separated the two germline ends. CDR3 in amino acids: CASGLPTSAQYF. The CDR3 DNA follows: TGTGCTAGTGGTTTGCCAACATCTGCCCAGTACTTC.

The chain carries TRBV5-1 and TRBJ1-1; 7 bases agree with TRBD1. The CDR3 loop spans 16 amino acids. Trimming took 0 bases from V and 1 from J; bases not matched to a gene: 6. CDR1 SGHRS and CDR2 YFSETQ come from the germline V gene. CDR3 amino acids: CASSLAPGGENTEAFF. In nucleotides, the CDR3 is TGCGCCAGCAGCTTGGCCCCAGGGGGAGAGAACACTGAAGCTTTCTTT.

This clonotype came up a few times. The chain couples TRBV9 to TRBJ1-1; D is unclear. CDR3 length: 15 residues. Germline V gene sequence: CDR1 SGDLS, CDR2 YYNGEE. The ends were cut back, 0 bases at V and 1 base at J, with 10 bases in the middle. CDR3 sequence: CASSVEFGANTEAFF. CDR3 nucleotides: TGTGCCAGCAGCGTAGAGTTCGGCGCGAACACTGAAGCTTTCTTT.

This clonotype has only a few counts. CDR3 region: CATSRDGIGGSTDTQYF. CDR3 sequence (DNA): TGTGCCACCAGCAGAGATGGGATTGGCGGGAGCACAGATACGCAGTATTTT. J is TRBJ2-3 and V is TRBV15; a possible D gene is TRBD2 (5 bases). The CDR3 spans 17 residues. From germline, CDR1 is LNHNV and CDR2 YYDKDF (reference sequence). V was shortened by 0 bases and J by 0 bases, with 13 bases between the two germline ends. Full variable domain (outside the CDR3, taken from reference TRBV15 and TRBJ2-3): DAMVIQNPRYQVTQFGKPVTLSCSQTLNHNVMYWYQQKSSQAPKLLFHYYDKDFNNEADTPDNFQSRRPNTSFCFLDIRSPGLGDTAMYLCATSRDGIGGSTDTQYFGPGTRLTVL.

Only a few counts were recorded for this clonotype. This chain connects TRBV7-9 to TRBJ2-1; 10 bases fit TRBD2. The CDR3 spans 16 residues. J lost 7 bases, V lost 5 bases, and 11 bases had no gene match. CDR1 is SEHNR, CDR2 FQNEAQ, per germline (reference sequence). The CDR3 nucleotides are TGTGCCAGCAGCCTACCCGGCGGGACTAGCGCTAATGAGCAGTTCTTC. It translates to CASSLPGGTSANEQFF.

This sequence joins TRBV12-3 or TRBV12-4 and TRBJ2-5; maybe TRBD1 (7 bases). This CDR3 has 14 residues. Trimming removed 8 bases at V and 5 bases at J, with 18 bases between. DNA for the CDR3: TGTGCCAGCCGGGGCAGGGGGGCGGGGGAGACCCAGTACTTC. Protein product: CASRGRGAGETQYF.

J is TRBJ2-7 and V is TRBV7-2; D is ambiguous. The germline V gene has CDR1 SGHTA and CDR2 FQGNSA. This CDR3 has 15 residues. V lost 1 base, J lost 2 bases, and 12 bases lay in between. The CDR3 spells CASSLDVFEAYEQYF. As DNA, the CDR3 is TGTGCCAGCAGCTTAGACGTCTTTGAAGCCTACGAGCAGTACTTC.

This clonotype occurred a few times. V and J are TRBV5-1 and TRBJ2-3; D is possibly TRBD1 (5 bases). CDR1 and CDR2 (germline): SGHRS, YFSETQ. V dropped 4 bases and J dropped 3 bases, with 9 bases sitting between them. The CDR3 sequence is 13 residues long. The CDR3 sequence is CASSDPGTDTQYF. CDR3 DNA sequence: TGCGCCAGCAGCGACCCAGGGACAGATACGCAGTATTTT.

This clonotype was counted at least ten times. J is TRBJ1-5 and V is TRBV6-6, with 7 bases lining up with TRBD1. CDR1 and CDR2 (germline): MNHNY, SVGAGI (reference sequence). This CDR3 is 13 amino acids long. V lost 8 bases and J lost 2; bases outside the gene matches: 3. The CDR3: CASQGGGNQPQHF. CDR3 bases: TGTGCCAGCCAGGGGGGAGGCAATCAGCCCCAGCATTTT.

This clonotype was counted a few times. The V and J genes are TRBV4-2 and TRBJ2-7; 10 positions agree with TRBD2. The V segment lost 4 bases and the J segment 4 bases; nucleotides outside the gene matches: 7. This CDR3 spans 15 amino acids. Germline CDR1 is LGHNA and CDR2 is YNFKEQ. The CDR3 spells CASSRYSGGQYEQYF. The DNA of the CDR3 is TGTGCCAGCAGCCGATATAGCGGGGGGCAATACGAGCAGTACTTC.

This clonotype was counted a few times. The chain links TRBV20-1 to TRBJ2-1; 8 bases map to TRBD1. Germline assignment: CDR1 DFQATT and CDR2 SNEGSKA (reference sequence). Unmatched junction bases numbered 7, after V lost 0 bases and J lost 9 bases. There are 14 residues in the CDR3. CDR3 residues: CSARDRDRFTEQFF. CDR3 in DNA: TGCAGTGCTAGAGATCGGGACAGGTTCACTGAGCAGTTCTTC.

The CDR3 nucleotides read TGTGCCAGCAGTCGGGCTCTACTCCAGTACTTC. Translation: CASSRALLQYF. V usage is TRBV2 and J usage is TRBJ2-5; unclear D gene. V lost 5 bases and J lost 10, with 11 bases in between. This CDR3 contains 11 residues. In germline, CDR1 is SNHLY, CDR2 FYNNEI.

The rearrangement links TRBV5-1 to TRBJ1-4, with D perhaps TRBD1 (6 bases). V was cut by 3 bases and J by 3 bases, with 9 bases left in between. The CDR3 spans 14 residues. Germline V CDR1 and CDR2: SGHRS, YFSETQ. The CDR3 DNA is TGCGCCAGCAGCTCGGACAGTCCTAATGAAAAACTGTTTTTT. Its translation is CASSSDSPNEKLFF.

The chain links TRBV5-1 to TRBJ2-1; 10 positions match TRBD2. This CDR3 is 15 amino acids long. Looked up from germline, CDR1 is SGHRS and CDR2 is YFSETQ. V shed 1 base, J shed 7 bases, and the junction held 5 bases outside the gene matches. The DNA of the CDR3 is TGCGCCAGCAGCTTGCCTAGCGGGGGCGAAAATGAGCAGTTCTTC. It is translated as CASSLPSGGENEQFF.

This sequence joins TRBV12-3 or TRBV12-4 and TRBJ1-6; D perhaps matches TRBD1 (5 bases). CDR3 size: 12 residues. Trimming shortened V by 5 bases and J by 10 bases, and 9 bases separated the two germline ends. CDR3 loop: CASSRQSSPLHF. DNA for the CDR3: TGTGCCAGCAGTAGACAGTCCTCACCCCTCCACTTT.

This clonotype was counted a few times. The chain uses TRBV5-6 and TRBJ2-1; 10 bases agree with TRBD2. Germline loops: CDR1 SGHDT, CDR2 YYEEEE. Trimming took 3 bases from V and 0 from J; bases not matched to a gene: 6. The CDR3 contains 17 residues. The CDR3 reads CASSWTPSGGSYNEQFF. CDR3 sequence (DNA): TGTGCCAGCAGCTGGACCCCTAGCGGGGGCTCCTACAATGAGCAGTTCTTC. The complete variable domain, with remaining parts taken from reference TRBV5-6 and TRBJ2-1, reads DAGVTQSPTHLIKTRGQQVTLRCSPKSGHDTVSWYQQALGQGPQFIFQYYEEEERQRGNFPDRFSGHQFPNYSSELNVNALLLGDSALYLCASSWTPSGGSYNEQFFGPGTRLTVL.

This clonotype was observed at least ten times. The V call is TRBV20-1, the J call TRBJ1-1; no clear D. Trimming pared 0 bases from V and 1 base from J, leaving 18 bases between. The germline gives CDR1 DFQATT, CDR2 SNEGSKA (reference sequence). This CDR3 contains 17 residues. In DNA, the CDR3 is TGCAGTGCTAGAGATCTCGACGGTTCCGGGTGGAACACTGAAGCTTTCTTT. Amino acids: CSARDLDGSGWNTEAFF.

V is TRBV7-6 and J is TRBJ1-1; 8 bases fit TRBD1. The trim removed 5 bases at V and 1 base at J, leaving 6 bases unmatched. Germline V lookup: CDR1 SGHVS, CDR2 FNYEAQ. The CDR3 length is 15 residues. The CDR3 is CASSGPDRENTEAFF. CDR3 in DNA: TGTGCCAGCAGCGGACCGGACAGGGAGAACACTGAAGCTTTCTTT. The entire variable domain, with the rest obtained from reference TRBV7-6 and TRBJ1-1, is as follows: GAGVSQSPRYKVTKRGQDVALRCDPISGHVSLYWYRQALGQGPEFLTYFNYEAQQDKSGLPNDRFSAERPEGSISTLTIQRTEQRDSAMYRCASSGPDRENTEAFFGQGTRLTVV.

The genes are TRBV5-1 and TRBJ2-1, with 8 bases identical to TRBD2. Germline loops: CDR1 SGHRS, CDR2 YFSETQ. With 1 base clipped from V and 9 bases from J, the junction kept 9 bases outside the gene matches. This CDR3 contains 15 residues. The CDR3 spells CASSLMVGGAGEQFF. In DNA form, the CDR3 reads TGCGCCAGCAGCTTGATGGTCGGGGGGGCTGGTGAGCAGTTCTTC. The whole variable domain, filled in from reference TRBV5-1 and TRBJ2-1, reads KAGVTQTPRYLIKTRGQQVTLSCSPISGHRSVSWYQQTPGQGLQFLFEYFSETQRNKGNFPGRFSGRQFSNSRSEMNVSTLELGDSALYLCASSLMVGGAGEQFFGPGTRLTVL.

This clonotype was counted only a few times. V and J are TRBV10-3 and TRBJ1-6, with unresolved D. The germline V and J ends were trimmed by 5 bases and 5 bases, with 4 bases remaining between them. Germline V gene sequence: CDR1 ENHRY, CDR2 SYGVKD. This CDR3 has 12 residues. The CDR3 region has the DNA TGTGCCATCAGTTTGGATAATTCACCCCTCCACTTT. Its protein product is CAISLDNSPLHF.

The rearrangement links TRBV20-1 to TRBJ1-5, with D unclear. V dropped 1 base and J dropped 0 bases, with 10 bases sitting between them. The CDR3 runs to 15 residues. Germline V gives CDR1 DFQATT, CDR2 SNEGSKA (reference sequence). CDR3 DNA: TGCAGTGCTAGAGGCGGGATCCCTAGCAATCAGCCCCAGCATTTT. Translation: CSARGGIPSNQPQHF.

The chain carries TRBV13 and TRBJ1-4, with a weak D call TRBD1 (5 bases). This CDR3 has 15 amino acids. In germline, CDR1 is PRHDT, CDR2 FYEKMQ (reference sequence). V was shortened by 6 bases and J by 3 bases, with 14 bases between the two germline ends. CDR3 nucleotide sequence: TGTGCCAGCAGAAAAAGACAGCGCTCTAATGAAAAACTGTTTTTT. As protein: CASRKRQRSNEKLFF.

The V and J genes are TRBV7-9 and TRBJ2-5, with D tentatively TRBD1 (6 bases). The CDR3 totals 15 residues. V lost 1 base and J 0 bases, leaving 9 bases between the germline ends. Germline V lookup: CDR1 SEHNR, CDR2 FQNEAQ (reference sequence). Here the CDR3 DNA reads TGTGCCAGCAGCTTAGATCAGGGGAACCAAGAGACCCAGTACTTC. Residues: CASSLDQGNQETQYF.